The rows below give T cell receptor beta chains drawn from one sample of a study of T cells in Graves' hyperthyroidism and ophthalmopathy. TCRdb reprocessed the multiplex PCR reads via MiXCR and lists one record per CDR3 protein. The sample lists about 610,000 distinct CDR3 sequences; roughly 46% were seen once. Sequenced sample: peripheral blood or thyroid tissue (not recorded which). These receptors originate from a woman aged 18-35 years with Graves' hyperthyroidism. Both conserved end residues are part of each CDR3. A D gene is named only where the DNA matches it firmly. The size of a clone is reported for some rows only, either as once, few or many, or as a class for expanded clones.

v_call	j_call	d_call	clone_size	cdr3_nt	cdr3_aa
TRBV13	TRBJ1-2	NA	many	TGTGCCAGCAGCCCGTCGGACCGTATGAGGAGCTACACCTTC	CASSPSDRMRSYTF
TRBV7-6	TRBJ1-2	NA	NA	TGTGCCAGCAGCTCGAGGACAGCGCCTAACTATGGCTACACCTTC	CASSSRTAPNYGYTF
TRBV6-5	TRBJ1-1	NA	many	TGTGCCAGCAGTTACGACAGAAGGAGCACTGAAGCTTTCTTT	CASSYDRRSTEAFF
TRBV7-9	TRBJ1-1	TRBD1	NA	TGTGCCAGCAGCATACATCCGGGACAGGTATCATTTGGGAACACTGAAGCTTTCTTT	CASSIHPGQVSFGNTEAFF
TRBV7-6	TRBJ1-3	NA	many	TGTGCCAGCAGCTTGGGCACAGGGAGGGGAAACACCATATATTTT	CASSLGTGRGNTIYF
TRBV11-2	TRBJ1-6	NA	many	TGTGCCAGCAGCTTTCCGGCCGAGGTGGGTTCACCCCTCCACTTT	CASSFPAEVGSPLHF
TRBV6-1	TRBJ1-5	NA	many	TGTGCCAGCAGTGACAGGTTCAATCAGCCCCAGCATTTT	CASSDRFNQPQHF
TRBV29-1	TRBJ2-3	NA	many	TGCAGCGTCGTCCCAGGACAGCCTAGCACAGATACGCAGTATTTT	CSVVPGQPSTDTQYF
TRBV2	TRBJ2-3	TRBD2	few	TGTGCCAGCAGTACTCGGACTAGCGGGACCAGCACAGATACGCAGTATTTT	CASSTRTSGTSTDTQYF
TRBV13	TRBJ1-1	NA	many	TGTGCCAGCAGCGTACCTGGACCGAGCACTGAAGCTTTCTTT	CASSVPGPSTEAFF
TRBV5-1	TRBJ2-7	TRBD2	NA	TGCGCCAGCAGGGCGGGACTATCGGATCGTGCCGAGCAGTACTTC	CASRAGLSDRAEQYF
TRBV29-1	TRBJ2-7	TRBD2	NA	TGCAGCGTAACCGGACTAGCGGGAGAGTTGTTCAACGAGCAGTACTTC	CSVTGLAGELFNEQYF
TRBV27	TRBJ2-7	NA	NA	TGTGCCAGCCAACCGCTCCAGGGGTCCTACGAGCAGTACTTC	CASQPLQGSYEQYF